This T cell receptor beta chain was observed in a study of T-cell reconstitution after alpha-beta-depleted transplantation in children (dated by TCRdb to about 2016). Background on the whole study: T-cell immune reconstitution after TCRalphabeta/CD19-depleted allogeneic hematopoietic cell transplantation in children was quantitatively tracked in the study by means of TCR repertoire profiling.

Taken from the germline V gene (reference sequence), the CDR1 and CDR2 loops are SGHNT and YYREEE. Between the V and J ends, shortened by 2 bases and 7 bases respectively, the junction contains 9 bases. Reading from cysteine to phenylalanine, the CDR3 counts 13 amino acids. Only the CDR3 DNA is retained, 39 bases long and in frame from the first base. Points on this clonotype: The antigen this receptor binds is unknown. No qualities accompany the bases; no much larger clone lies one base away.

The receptor library was made with PCR. Instrument on record: Illumina HiSeq 2500. TCR library preparation used molecular barcoding, with unique molecular identifiers applied to normalize quantification of the TCRbeta repertoire. TCRdb's own reprocessing of the public reads used fastp at Q25 and MiXCR and kept productive beta chains. Rows with one shared CDR3 protein collapse into an entry with the most common genes and DNA. Present in this sample are nearly 550,000 distinct CDR3 sequences, around 19% of which were seen just once. 3.3% of the sample goes to the ten largest clones. The sample was PBMCs from the stem cell graft donor, taken from the stem cell graft. The chain is encoded by TRBV5-4 joined to TRBJ2-2; no D segment can be confidently identified. This sequence originates from a human donor who donated a stem cell graft to a child with acute lymphoblastic leukemia. The CDR3 reads as follows: CASSFPPRGELFF. The DNA sequence is TGTGCCAGCAGCTTCCCCCCCCGCGGGGAGCTGTTTTTT.